The next 3 T cell receptor beta chains were all read from a single sample in a study of T-cell memory formation after mild COVID-19. TCRdb ran MiXCR on the 5' RACE reads and lists one entry per CDR3 protein. The sample lists some 440,000 distinct CDR3 sequences; around a quarter were seen once. The sequenced material came from PBMCs or a T cell subset sorted from them (not recorded which). The source is an adult woman who had mild COVID-19 (a few samples of this study predate the infection). Cell type and time point are not known.

The chain links TRBV20-1 to TRBJ1-2; 9 positions match TRBD1. V gave up 5 bases and J gave up 7 bases; unmatched junction bases: 8. CDR3 size: 13 residues. Germline V gene sequence: CDR1 DFQATT, CDR2 SNEGSKA (reference sequence). In DNA form, the CDR3 reads TGCAGTGCTGTACCCGGGACAGGGCTTGGCTACACCTTC. Protein sequence: CSAVPGTGLGYTF.

This clonotype has just a few counts. This chain connects TRBV11-2 to TRBJ2-7; 8 bases map to TRBD1. CDR3 length equals 14 residues. CDR1 SGHAT and CDR2 FQNNGV come from the germline V gene. V trimming: 5 bases; J trimming: 3 bases; junction bases outside the gene matches: 6. CDR3 protein: CASSLQGADYEQYF. CDR3 coding DNA: TGTGCCAGCAGCCTTCAGGGGGCTGACTACGAGCAGTACTTC. The full variable domain, completed using reference TRBV11-2 and TRBJ2-7, is EAGVAQSPRYKIIEKRQSVAFWCNPISGHATLYWYQQILGQGPKLLIQFQNNGVVDDSQLPKDRFSAERLKGVDSTLKIQPAKLEDSAVYLCASSLQGADYEQYFGPGTRLTVT.

This clonotype was counted at least ten times. This chain links TRBV11-2 with TRBJ1-1, with D possibly matching TRBD1 (5 bases). V lost 4 bases and J 2 bases, leaving 8 bases between the germline ends. CDR1 and CDR2 from the germline V gene are SGHAT and FQNNGV. CDR3 length: 13 residues. CDR3 nucleotides: TGTGCCAGCAGCTGGGGCCGTAACACTGAAGCTTTCTTT. Its translation: CASSWGRNTEAFF.